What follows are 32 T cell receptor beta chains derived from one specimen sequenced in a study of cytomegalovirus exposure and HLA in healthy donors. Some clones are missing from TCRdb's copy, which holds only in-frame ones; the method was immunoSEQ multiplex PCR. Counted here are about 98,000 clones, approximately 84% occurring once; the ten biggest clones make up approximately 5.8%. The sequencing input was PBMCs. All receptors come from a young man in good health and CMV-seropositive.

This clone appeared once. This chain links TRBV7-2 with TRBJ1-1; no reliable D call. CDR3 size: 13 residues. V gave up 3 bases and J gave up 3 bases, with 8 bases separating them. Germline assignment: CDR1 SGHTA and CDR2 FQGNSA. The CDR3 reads CASSFFIDTEAFF. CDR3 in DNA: TGTGCCAGCAGCTTCTTTATCGACACTGAAGCTTTCTTT.

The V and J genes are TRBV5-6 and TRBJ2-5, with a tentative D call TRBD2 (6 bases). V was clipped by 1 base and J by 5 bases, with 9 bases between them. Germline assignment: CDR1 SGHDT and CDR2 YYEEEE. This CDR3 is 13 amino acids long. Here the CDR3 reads CASSLTGGETQYF. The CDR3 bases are TGTGCCAGCAGCTTGACAGGAGGGGAGACCCAGTACTTC. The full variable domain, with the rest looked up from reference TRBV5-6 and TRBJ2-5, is DAGVTQSPTHLIKTRGQQVTLRCSPKSGHDTVSWYQQALGQGPQFIFQYYEEEERQRGNFPDRFSGHQFPNYSSELNVNALLLGDSALYLCASSLTGGETQYFGPGTRLLVL.

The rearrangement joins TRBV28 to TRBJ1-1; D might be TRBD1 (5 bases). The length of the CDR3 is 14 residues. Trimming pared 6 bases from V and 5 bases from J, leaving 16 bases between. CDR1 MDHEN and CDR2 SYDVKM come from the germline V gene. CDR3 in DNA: TGTGCCAGCAGCGGGGGTTTTTGGGAGACTGAAGCTTTCTTT. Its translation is CASSGGFWETEAFF. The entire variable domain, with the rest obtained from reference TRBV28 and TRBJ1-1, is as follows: DVKVTQSSRYLVKRTGEKVFLECVQDMDHENMFWYRQDPGLGLRLIYFSYDVKMKEKGDIPEGYSVSREKKERFSLILESASTNQTSMYLCASSGGFWETEAFFGQGTRLTVV.

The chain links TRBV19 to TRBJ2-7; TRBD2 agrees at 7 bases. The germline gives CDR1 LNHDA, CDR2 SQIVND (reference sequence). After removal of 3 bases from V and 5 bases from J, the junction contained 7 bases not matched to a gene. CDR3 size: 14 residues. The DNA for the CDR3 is TGTGCCAGTAGTATTAGGGAGGGCCGCGACGAGCAGTACTTC. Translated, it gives CASSIREGRDEQYF.

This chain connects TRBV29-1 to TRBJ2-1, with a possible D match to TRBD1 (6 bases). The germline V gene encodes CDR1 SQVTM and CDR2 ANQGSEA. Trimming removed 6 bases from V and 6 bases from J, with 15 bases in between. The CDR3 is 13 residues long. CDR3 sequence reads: CSVDKQGTNEQFF. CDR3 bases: TGCAGCGTAGATAAACAGGGAACCAATGAGCAGTTCTTC.

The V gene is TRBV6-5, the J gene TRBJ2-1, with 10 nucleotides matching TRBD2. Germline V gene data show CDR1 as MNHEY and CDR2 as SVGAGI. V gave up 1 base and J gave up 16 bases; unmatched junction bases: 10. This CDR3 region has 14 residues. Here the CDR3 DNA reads TGTGCCAGCAGTTACTTACTAGCGGGGACGCCTTTCTTCTTC. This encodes CASSYLLAGTPFFF.

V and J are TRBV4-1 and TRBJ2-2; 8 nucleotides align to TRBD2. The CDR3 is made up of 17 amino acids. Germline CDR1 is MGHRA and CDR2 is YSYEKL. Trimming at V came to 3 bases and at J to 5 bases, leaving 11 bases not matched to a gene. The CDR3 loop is CASSHSGAGVGTGELFF. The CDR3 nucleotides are TGCGCCAGCAGCCACTCCGGAGCGGGAGTTGGTACCGGGGAGCTGTTTTTT.

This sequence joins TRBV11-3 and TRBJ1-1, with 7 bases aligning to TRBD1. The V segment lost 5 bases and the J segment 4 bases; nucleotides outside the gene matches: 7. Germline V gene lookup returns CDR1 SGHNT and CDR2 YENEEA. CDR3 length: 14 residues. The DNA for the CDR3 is TGTGCCAGCAGCGGACAGGCGGTCGCCACTGAAGCTTTCTTT. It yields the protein CASSGQAVATEAFF.

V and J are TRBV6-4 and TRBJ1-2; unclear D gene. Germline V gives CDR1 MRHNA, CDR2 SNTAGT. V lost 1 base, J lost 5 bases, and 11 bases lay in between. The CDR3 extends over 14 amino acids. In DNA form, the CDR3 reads TGTGCCAGCAGTGACTTTCCAGGTGCTTATGGCTACACCTTC. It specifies CASSDFPGAYGYTF.

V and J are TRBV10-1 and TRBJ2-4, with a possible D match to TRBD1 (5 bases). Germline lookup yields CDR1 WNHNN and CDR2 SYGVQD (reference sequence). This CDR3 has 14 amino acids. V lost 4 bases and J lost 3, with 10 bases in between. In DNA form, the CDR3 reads TGCGCCAGCAGTGCTCAGGGTGTCAAAAACATTCAGTACTTC. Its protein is CASSAQGVKNIQYF.

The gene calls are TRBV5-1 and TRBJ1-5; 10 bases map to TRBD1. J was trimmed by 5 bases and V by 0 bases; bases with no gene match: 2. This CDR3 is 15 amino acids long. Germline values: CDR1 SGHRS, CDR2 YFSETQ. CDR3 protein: CASSLGGTGDQPQHF. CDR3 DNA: TGCGCCAGCAGCTTGGGGGGGACAGGGGATCAGCCCCAGCATTTT. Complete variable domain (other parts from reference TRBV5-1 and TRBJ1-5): KAGVTQTPRYLIKTRGQQVTLSCSPISGHRSVSWYQQTPGQGLQFLFEYFSETQRNKGNFPGRFSGRQFSNSRSEMNVSTLELGDSALYLCASSLGGTGDQPQHFGDGTRLSIL.

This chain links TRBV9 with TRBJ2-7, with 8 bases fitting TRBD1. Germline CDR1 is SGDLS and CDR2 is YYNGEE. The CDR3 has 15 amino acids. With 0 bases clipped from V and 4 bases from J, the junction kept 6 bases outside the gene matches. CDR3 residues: CASSVEAGGEYEQYF. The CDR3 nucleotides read TGTGCCAGCAGCGTAGAGGCAGGGGGCGAATACGAGCAGTACTTC.

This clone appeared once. CDR3 DNA sequence: TGTGCCAGCAGCTTAGTAACTCGACAGGGCTCCACAGATACGCAGTATTTT. This encodes CASSLVTRQGSTDTQYF. The chain carries TRBV13 and TRBJ2-3; 7 nucleotides align to TRBD1. Trimming took 1 base from V and 2 from J; bases not matched to a gene: 9. The CDR3 is 17 amino acids. In germline, CDR1 is PRHDT, CDR2 FYEKMQ (reference sequence).

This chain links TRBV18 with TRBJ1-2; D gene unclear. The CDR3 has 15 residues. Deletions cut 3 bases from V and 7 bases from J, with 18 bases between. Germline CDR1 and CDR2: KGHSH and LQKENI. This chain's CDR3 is CASSPSVPSGSGYTF. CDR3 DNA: TGTGCCAGCTCACCCTCGGTCCCTTCGGGGAGTGGCTACACCTTC.

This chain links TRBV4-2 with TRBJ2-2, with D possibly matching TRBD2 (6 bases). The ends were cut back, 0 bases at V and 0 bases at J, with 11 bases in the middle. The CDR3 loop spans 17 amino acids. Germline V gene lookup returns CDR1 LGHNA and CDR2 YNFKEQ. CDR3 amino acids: CASSQDLAAANTGELFF. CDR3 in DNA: TGTGCCAGCAGCCAAGATTTAGCGGCAGCGAACACCGGGGAGCTGTTTTTT.

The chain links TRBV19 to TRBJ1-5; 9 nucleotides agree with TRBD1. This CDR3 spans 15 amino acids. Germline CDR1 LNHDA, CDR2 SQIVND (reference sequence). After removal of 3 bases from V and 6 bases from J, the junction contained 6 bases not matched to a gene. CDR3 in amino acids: CASSITGTGSQPQHF. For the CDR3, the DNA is TGTGCCAGTAGTATTACTGGGACAGGGAGTCAGCCCCAGCATTTT.

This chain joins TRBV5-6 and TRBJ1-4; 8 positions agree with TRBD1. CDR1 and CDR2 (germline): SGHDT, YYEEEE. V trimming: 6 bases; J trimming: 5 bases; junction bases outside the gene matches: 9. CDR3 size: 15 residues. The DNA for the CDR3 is TGTGCCAGCACATTCCAGGGGGCTCCGAATGAAAAACTGTTTTTT. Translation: CASTFQGAPNEKLFF.

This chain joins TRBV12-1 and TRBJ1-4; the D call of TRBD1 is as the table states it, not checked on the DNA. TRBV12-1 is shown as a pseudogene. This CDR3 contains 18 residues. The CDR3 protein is CASSFARVTGSANEKLFF. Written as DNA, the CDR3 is TGTGCCAGCAGCTTTGCGCGCGTTACAGGGTCGGCGAATGAAAAACTGTTTTTT.

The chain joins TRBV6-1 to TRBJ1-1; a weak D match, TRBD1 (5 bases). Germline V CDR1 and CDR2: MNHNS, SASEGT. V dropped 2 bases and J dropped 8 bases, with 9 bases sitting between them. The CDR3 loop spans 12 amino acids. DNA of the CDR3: TGTGCCAGCAGTGAATGGGGCGAGGAAGCTTTCTTT. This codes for CASSEWGEEAFF.

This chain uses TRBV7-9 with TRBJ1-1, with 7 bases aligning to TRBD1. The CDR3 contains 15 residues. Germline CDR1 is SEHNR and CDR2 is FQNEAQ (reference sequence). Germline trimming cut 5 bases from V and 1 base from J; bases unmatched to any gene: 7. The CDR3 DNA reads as TGTGCCAGCAGCCCAGGGGGATTAAGGAACACTGAAGCTTTCTTT. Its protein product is CASSPGGLRNTEAFF.

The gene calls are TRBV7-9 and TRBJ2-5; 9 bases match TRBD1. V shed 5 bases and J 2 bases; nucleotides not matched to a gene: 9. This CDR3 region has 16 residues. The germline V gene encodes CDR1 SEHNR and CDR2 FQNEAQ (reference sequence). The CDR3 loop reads CASSSPGQGKQETQYF. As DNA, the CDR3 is TGTGCCAGCAGCAGCCCGGGACAGGGTAAACAAGAGACCCAGTACTTC. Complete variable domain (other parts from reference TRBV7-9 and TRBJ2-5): DTGVSQNPRHKITKRGQNVTFRCDPISEHNRLYWYRQTLGQGPEFLTYFQNEAQLEKSRLLSDRFSAERPKGSFSTLEIQRTEQGDSAMYLCASSSPGQGKQETQYFGPGTRLLVL.

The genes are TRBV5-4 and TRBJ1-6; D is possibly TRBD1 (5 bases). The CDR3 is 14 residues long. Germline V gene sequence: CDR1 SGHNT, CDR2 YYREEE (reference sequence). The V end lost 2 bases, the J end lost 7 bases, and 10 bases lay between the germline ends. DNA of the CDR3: TGTGCCAGCAGCTTCTTTCAGGGAAATTCACCCCTCCACTTT. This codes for CASSFFQGNSPLHF.

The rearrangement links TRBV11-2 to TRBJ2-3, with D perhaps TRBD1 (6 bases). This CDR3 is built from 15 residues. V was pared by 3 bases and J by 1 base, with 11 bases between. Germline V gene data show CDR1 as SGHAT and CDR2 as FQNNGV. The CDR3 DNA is TGTGCCAGCAGCTTTTGGGACACTGGCACAGATACGCAGTATTTT. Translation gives CASSFWDTGTDTQYF.

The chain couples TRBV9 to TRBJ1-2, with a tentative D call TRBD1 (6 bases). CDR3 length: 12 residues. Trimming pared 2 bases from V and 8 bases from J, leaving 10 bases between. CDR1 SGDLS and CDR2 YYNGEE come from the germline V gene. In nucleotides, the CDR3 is TGTGCCAGCAGCGTCTTGGGGGCGGGCTACACCTTC. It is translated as CASSVLGAGYTF.

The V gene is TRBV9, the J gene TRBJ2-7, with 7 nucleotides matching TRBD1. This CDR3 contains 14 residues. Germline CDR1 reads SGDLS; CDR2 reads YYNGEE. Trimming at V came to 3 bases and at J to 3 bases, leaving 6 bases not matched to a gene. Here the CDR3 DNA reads TGTGCCAGCAGCGAGAAGACAGGGTTCTACGAGCAGTACTTC. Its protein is CASSEKTGFYEQYF.

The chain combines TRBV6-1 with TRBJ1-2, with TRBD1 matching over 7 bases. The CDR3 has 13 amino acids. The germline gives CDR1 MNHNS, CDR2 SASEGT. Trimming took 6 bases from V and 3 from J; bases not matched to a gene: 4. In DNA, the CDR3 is TGTGCCAGCAGCGCTACAGGGGACTATGGCTACACCTTC. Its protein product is CASSATGDYGYTF.

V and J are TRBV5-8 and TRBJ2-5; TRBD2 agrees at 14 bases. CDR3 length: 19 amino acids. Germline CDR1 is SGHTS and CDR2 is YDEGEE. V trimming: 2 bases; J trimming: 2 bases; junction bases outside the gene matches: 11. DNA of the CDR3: TGTGCCAGCAGCTTCAGTTGGGGACTAGCGGGAGCGGCGCAAGAGACCCAGTACTTC. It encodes CASSFSWGLAGAAQETQYF.

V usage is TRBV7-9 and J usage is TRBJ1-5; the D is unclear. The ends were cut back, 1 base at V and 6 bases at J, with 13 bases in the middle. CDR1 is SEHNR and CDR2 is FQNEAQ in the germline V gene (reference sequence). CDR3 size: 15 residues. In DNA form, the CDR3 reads TGTGCCAGCAGCTTAGACAACGATGAGGGTCAGCCCCAGCATTTT. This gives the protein CASSLDNDEGQPQHF.

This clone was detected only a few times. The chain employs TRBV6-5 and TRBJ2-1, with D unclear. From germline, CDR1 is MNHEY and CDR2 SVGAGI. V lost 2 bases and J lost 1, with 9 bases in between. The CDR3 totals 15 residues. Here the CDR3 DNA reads TGTGCCAGCAGTTACCAGGTCCGTTCCTACAATGAGCAGTTCTTC. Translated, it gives CASSYQVRSYNEQFF.

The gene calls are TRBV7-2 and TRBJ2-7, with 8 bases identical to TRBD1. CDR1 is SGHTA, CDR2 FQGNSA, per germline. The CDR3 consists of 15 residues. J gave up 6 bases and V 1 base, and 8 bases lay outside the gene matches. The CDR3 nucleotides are TGTGCCAGCAGCTTAGGCAGGACAGGGACCCCCGAGCAGTACTTC. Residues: CASSLGRTGTPEQYF.

CDR3 in DNA: TGTGCCAGCAGCTTATCGACAGCATACAATGAGCAGTTCTTC. Protein: CASSLSTAYNEQFF. This chain connects TRBV7-9 to TRBJ2-1, with D perhaps TRBD1 (5 bases). Germline values: CDR1 SEHNR, CDR2 FQNEAQ (reference sequence). Trimming cost V 2 bases and J 4 bases, with 9 bases left between them. The CDR3 consists of 14 residues.

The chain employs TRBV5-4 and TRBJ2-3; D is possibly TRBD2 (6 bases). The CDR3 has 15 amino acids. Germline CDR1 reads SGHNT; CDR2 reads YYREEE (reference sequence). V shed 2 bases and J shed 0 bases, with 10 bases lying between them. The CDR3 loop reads CASSLRSGSTDTQYF. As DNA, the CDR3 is TGTGCCAGCAGCTTACGAAGCGGGAGCACAGATACGCAGTATTTT.